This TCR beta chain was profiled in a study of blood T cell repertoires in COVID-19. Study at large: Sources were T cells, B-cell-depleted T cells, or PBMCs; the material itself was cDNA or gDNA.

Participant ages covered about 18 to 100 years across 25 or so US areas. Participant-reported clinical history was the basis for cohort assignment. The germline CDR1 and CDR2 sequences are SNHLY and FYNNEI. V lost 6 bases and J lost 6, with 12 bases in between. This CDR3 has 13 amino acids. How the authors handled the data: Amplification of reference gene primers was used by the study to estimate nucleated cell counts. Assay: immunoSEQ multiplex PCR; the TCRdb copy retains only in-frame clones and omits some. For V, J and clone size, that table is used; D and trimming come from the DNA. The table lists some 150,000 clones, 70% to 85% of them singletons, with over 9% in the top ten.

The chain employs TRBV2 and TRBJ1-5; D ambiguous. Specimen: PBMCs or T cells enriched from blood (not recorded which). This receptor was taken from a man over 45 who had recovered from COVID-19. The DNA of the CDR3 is TGTGCCAGCAGCCAATTCGAGGCTCAGCCCCAGCATTTT. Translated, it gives CASSQFEAQPQHF.